This T cell receptor (beta chain) originates from a study of blood T cell repertoires in COVID-19. J gave up 1 base and V 6 bases, and 11 bases lay outside the gene matches. There are 16 residues in the CDR3. Germline CDR1 LNHDA, CDR2 SQIVND (reference sequence). Clones were read by immunoSEQ multiplex PCR, and TCRdb kept only the in-frame ones, dropping some. Of some 31,000 clones listed, over 75% are singletons. The source of this sequence is a woman in her sixties with active COVID-19. The chain combines TRBV19 with TRBJ2-7; 8 bases align to TRBD1. The sequenced sample was peripheral blood. CDR3 nucleotide sequence: TGTGCCAGTAGCCCCCCTCGCGGGACAGGTTCCTACGAGCAGTACTTC. This gives the protein CASSPPRGTGSYEQYF.